This passage covers 28 T cell receptor beta chains from one sample sequenced in a study of T cell responses to AZD1222 COVID-19 vaccine. TCRdb keeps only in-frame clones here, not all; method: immunoSEQ multiplex PCR. The sample records 95,000 to 150,000 clones, about nine tenths being singletons. The sequencing here drew on peripheral blood, taken on day 0 of AZD1222 vaccination. These receptors were obtained from an adult in good health.

The chain joins TRBV29-1 to TRBJ1-5; D call uncertain. Germline V lookup: CDR1 SQVTM, CDR2 ANQGSEA. This CDR3 is 13 amino acids long. V gave up 4 bases and J gave up 4 bases, with 11 bases separating them. The CDR3, as DNA: TGCAGCGTTGGGACGGAGAGTAATCAGCCCCAGCATTTT. As protein: CSVGTESNQPQHF.

The chain couples TRBV28 to TRBJ2-5; 7 bases fit TRBD2. CDR1 and CDR2 from the germline V gene are MDHEN and SYDVKM. The V gene end was trimmed by 3 bases and the J gene end by 5 bases; junction bases not matched to a gene: 3. CDR3 length equals 13 residues. The CDR3, as DNA: TGTGCCAGCAGTTTTCTGGGAGGGGAGACCCAGTACTTC. This gives the protein CASSFLGGETQYF.

V and J are TRBV6-6 and TRBJ1-2; no clear D gene. Germline values: CDR1 MNHNY, CDR2 SVGAGI (reference sequence). Trimming took 8 bases from V and 7 from J, leaving 11 bases between them. This CDR3 contains 11 residues. The CDR3 is CASHNSGGYTF. DNA of the CDR3: TGTGCCAGCCATAACAGTGGTGGCTACACCTTC.

DNA for the CDR3: TGCGCCAGCAGCCAACGACAGAATGTTAATGAAAAACTGTTTTTT. Translated, it gives CASSQRQNVNEKLFF. The chain joins TRBV4-1 to TRBJ1-4; D is perhaps TRBD1 (5 bases). Germline-derived CDR1 and CDR2 are MGHRA and YSYEKL. Trimming removed 2 bases at V and 4 bases at J, with 11 bases between. There are 15 residues in the CDR3.

CDR3 protein: CASSSVEPLHF. In DNA form, the CDR3 reads TGTGCCAGCAGTTCGGTGGAACCCCTCCACTTT. The chain is built from TRBV28 and TRBJ1-6, with D unclear. CDR1 is MDHEN and CDR2 is SYDVKM in the germline V gene. The CDR3 runs to 11 residues. Trimming stripped 4 bases from V and 12 bases from J, with 7 bases between.

The chain couples TRBV19 to TRBJ1-1; 9 nucleotides match TRBD1. The germline CDR1 and CDR2 sequences are LNHDA and SQIVND (reference sequence). Trimming at V came to 4 bases and at J to 6 bases, leaving 6 bases not matched to a gene. The length of the CDR3 is 14 residues. CDR3 protein: CASSTGQGYAEAFF. For the CDR3, the DNA is TGTGCCAGTAGTACGGGACAGGGCTATGCTGAAGCTTTCTTT.

As to this clone: One end of the junction fails to match germline, which may point to a read error. This chain links TRBV23-1 with TRBJ2-7, with TRBD1 identical over 7 bases. TRBV23-1 is annotated as an ORF whose role is uncertain. The length of the CDR3 is 16 residues. This chain's CDR3 is CARSRRRDSEPYEQYF. The CDR3 DNA is TGCGCCCGCAGTCGACGCCGGGACAGTGAGCCCTACGAGCAGTACTTC.

The CDR3 nucleotides read TGTGCCAGCAGTACCGGACAGTACGGCTACACCTTC. Protein: CASSTGQYGYTF. The V gene is TRBV6-5, the J gene TRBJ1-2, with a tentative D call TRBD1 (6 bases). The V gene lost 5 bases and the J gene lost 8 bases, with 12 bases spanning the gap. The length of the CDR3 is 12 residues. Germline CDR1 is MNHEY and CDR2 is SVGAGI.

The chain joins TRBV20-1 to TRBJ2-1; no clear D gene. The CDR3 runs to 10 residues. Germline CDR1 and CDR2: DFQATT and SNEGSKA (reference sequence). V lost 6 bases and J 4 bases, leaving 4 bases between the germline ends. This CDR3 is CSATYNEQFF. CDR3 nucleotide sequence: TGCAGTGCCACGTACAATGAGCAGTTCTTC.

The chain couples TRBV3-1 (or the pseudogene TRBV3-2) to TRBJ2-4, with 7 bases aligning to TRBD1. Trimming at V came to 4 bases and at J to 1 base, leaving 7 bases not matched to a gene. The CDR3 is 16 residues long. Germline V gene sequence: CDR1 LGHDT, CDR2 YNNKEL (reference sequence). This CDR3 is CASSPTGILAKNIQYF. CDR3 nucleotides: TGTGCCAGCAGCCCGACAGGGATTTTGGCCAAAAACATTCAGTACTTC.

The chain has TRBV20-1 and TRBJ2-1, with a tentative D call TRBD1 (6 bases). V was shortened by 5 bases and J by 6 bases, with 8 bases between the two germline ends. CDR1 is DFQATT and CDR2 is SNEGSKA in the germline V gene (reference sequence). The CDR3 is 11 residues long. The CDR3 region is CSAQQGNEQFF. In nucleotides, the CDR3 is TGCAGTGCTCAACAGGGCAATGAGCAGTTCTTC.

The chain uses TRBV5-1 and TRBJ2-7, with 7 bases that match TRBD2. Trimming removed 0 bases from V and 3 bases from J; junction bases left unmatched: 3. The CDR3 covers 14 residues. The V gene's germline CDR1 is SGHRS and CDR2 YFSETQ. CDR3 nucleotide sequence: TGCGCCAGCAGCTTGGCCTCTAGCGGCTACGAGCAGTACTTC. This translates into CASSLASSGYEQYF.

The chain employs TRBV27 and TRBJ1-1; D unclear. Germline CDR1 and CDR2: MNHEY and SMNVEV (reference sequence). The ends were cut back, 2 bases at V and 2 bases at J, with 9 bases in the middle. The CDR3 length is 14 residues. CDR3 nucleotide sequence: TGTGCCAGCAGTTTAGAGGACGGAAACACTGAAGCTTTCTTT. Amino acid sequence: CASSLEDGNTEAFF.

The chain's CDR3 is CASSIGWAGGSLGNTEAFF. The CDR3 nucleotides are TGTGCCAGTAGTATAGGGTGGGCAGGGGGCTCATTGGGGAACACTGAAGCTTTCTTT. The J gene is TRBJ1-1, the V gene TRBV19, with TRBD1 matching over 8 bases. The CDR3 spans 19 residues. Germline trimming cut 1 base from V and 1 base from J; bases unmatched to any gene: 14. CDR1 and CDR2 from the germline V gene are LNHDA and SQIVND (reference sequence).

The V call is TRBV2, the J call TRBJ2-7; 7 bases line up with TRBD1. This CDR3 has 14 residues. Germline-derived CDR1 and CDR2 are SNHLY and FYNNEI. V shed 8 bases, J shed 6 bases, and the junction held 13 bases outside the gene matches. CDR3 bases: TGTGCCAGCGGAAACGGCCGGGACAGAGGCGAGCAGTACTTC. It translates to CASGNGRDRGEQYF.

V and J are TRBV2 and TRBJ1-2; possibly TRBD1 for D (6 bases). The CDR3 length is 13 residues. The V end lost 2 bases, the J end lost 5 bases, and 9 bases lay between the germline ends. The germline gives CDR1 SNHLY, CDR2 FYNNEI. CDR3 loop: CASSEQGTYGYTF. The CDR3 nucleotides read TGTGCCAGCAGTGAACAGGGGACATATGGCTACACCTTC.

The chain employs TRBV3-1 (or the pseudogene TRBV3-2) and TRBJ2-7; 9 bases map to TRBD2. Looked up from germline, CDR1 is LGHDT and CDR2 is YNNKEL (reference sequence). The CDR3 contains 16 residues. J gave up 5 bases and V 4 bases, and 12 bases lay outside the gene matches. This CDR3 is CASSRGLASLPDEQYF. The CDR3 bases are TGTGCCAGCAGCCGCGGACTAGCGTCCTTACCTGACGAGCAGTACTTC.

The chain recombines TRBV10-1 with TRBJ1-3; TRBD1 aligns across 8 bases. V trimming: 3 bases; J trimming: 3 bases; junction bases outside the gene matches: 13. Germline V lookup: CDR1 WNHNN, CDR2 SYGVQD (reference sequence). CDR3 length equals 18 residues. CDR3 loop: CASSEASTGALFGNTIYF. The CDR3 DNA reads as TGCGCCAGCAGTGAAGCTTCGACAGGGGCCCTCTTTGGAAACACCATATATTTT.

A single count supports this clone. This sequence joins TRBV30 and TRBJ2-1; D is unresolved. Trimming left V 0 bases short and J 5 bases short, with 5 bases between. Germline V gives CDR1 GTSNPN, CDR2 SVGIG (reference sequence). The CDR3 extends over 12 amino acids. The chain's CDR3 is CAWSVAHNEQFF. The CDR3 DNA is TGTGCCTGGAGTGTGGCACACAATGAGCAGTTCTTC.

In its sample, this clone was seen a few times. The chain employs TRBV11-2 and TRBJ2-4, with D tentatively TRBD1 or TRBD2 (6 bases each). The ends were cut back, 1 base at V and 0 bases at J, with 10 bases in the middle. The CDR3 consists of 16 residues. Germline CDR1 reads SGHAT; CDR2 reads FQNNGV. The CDR3 region is CASSLVGGLAKNIQYF. The CDR3 DNA follows: TGTGCCAGCAGCTTAGTGGGGGGCCTAGCCAAAAACATTCAGTACTTC.

This chain joins TRBV12-3 or TRBV12-4 and TRBJ1-2, with 7 nucleotides matching TRBD1. Unmatched junction bases numbered 6, after V lost 4 bases and J lost 7 bases. This CDR3 has 13 residues. The CDR3 DNA reads TGTGCCAGCAGTTCAACAGGGGAGGTTGGCTACACCTTC. Translated: CASSSTGEVGYTF.

The V and J genes are TRBV12-3 or TRBV12-4 and TRBJ2-2; unclear D gene. The V end lost 6 bases, the J end lost 6 bases, and 11 bases lay between the germline ends. This CDR3 has 13 residues. The CDR3 coding sequence is TGTGCCAGCAGACCTCCCGGCTCCGGGGAGCTGTTTTTT. This encodes CASRPPGSGELFF.

The V and J genes are TRBV7-9 and TRBJ2-7; possibly TRBD2 for D (6 bases). Trimming removed 6 bases at V and 12 bases at J, with 12 bases between. Germline V gives CDR1 SEHNR, CDR2 FQNEAQ (reference sequence). The CDR3 runs 10 residues. The DNA of the CDR3 is TGTGCCAGCAGGCCTGACGGGGGGTACTTC. The encoded protein is CASRPDGGYF.

As concerns this clone: One end of the junction does not line up with germline, which may come from a read error. V usage is TRBV28 and J usage is TRBJ2-1; TRBD2 matches at 10 bases. Germline V gene lookup returns CDR1 MDHEN and CDR2 SYDVKM. The CDR3 length is 15 residues. The CDR3 sequence: CAGSRERGGRNEQFF. CDR3 nucleotide sequence: TGTGCCGGCAGTAGAGAGCGGGGGGGCCGAAATGAGCAGTTCTTC.

This clone turned up a few times. The J gene is TRBJ2-5, the V gene TRBV30, with D tentatively TRBD1 (5 bases). Germline values: CDR1 GTSNPN, CDR2 SVGIG (reference sequence). V was clipped by 4 bases and J by 4 bases, with 16 bases between them. CDR3 length: 14 amino acids. CDR3 residues: CAWTPGRDRETQYF. The CDR3 DNA reads as TGTGCCTGGACCCCGGGCAGGGATCGAGAGACCCAGTACTTC.

The chain recombines TRBV19 with TRBJ2-7; D gene ambiguous. The germline V gene has CDR1 LNHDA and CDR2 SQIVND (reference sequence). V lost 4 bases and J 2 bases, leaving 12 bases between the germline ends. There are 14 residues in the CDR3. The chain's CDR3 is CASSKDQRAYEQYF. The CDR3 DNA sequence: TGTGCCAGTAGTAAAGACCAGAGAGCCTACGAGCAGTACTTC.

The genes are TRBV6-6 and TRBJ2-2; a possible D gene is TRBD2 (7 bases). Germline CDR1 reads MNHNY; CDR2 reads SVGAGI (reference sequence). The CDR3 sequence is 16 residues long. Trimming pared 6 bases from V and 3 bases from J, leaving 17 bases between. Here the CDR3 reads CASRGSGGADTGELFF. The CDR3 nucleotides are TGTGCCAGCAGAGGGAGTGGGGGGGCCGACACCGGGGAGCTGTTTTTT.

This clone was detected only once. The rearrangement uses TRBV10-1 and TRBJ2-2, with D possibly being TRBD1 or TRBD2 (5 bases each). Germline V lookup: CDR1 WNHNN, CDR2 SYGVQD (reference sequence). The CDR3 covers 14 residues. The V end lost 5 bases, the J end lost 2 bases, and 9 bases lay between the germline ends. CDR3 loop: CASSPGANTGELFF. CDR3 in DNA: TGCGCCAGCAGTCCCGGGGCAAACACCGGGGAGCTGTTTTTT.